The T cell receptor (beta chain) described here comes from a study of CD8+ T cells in alopecia areata. Across the whole study: A 6-month period off drug followed tofacitinib, which lasted 6 to 18 months.

V was shortened by 4 bases and J by 1 base, with 10 bases between the two germline ends. This CDR3 has 14 residues. Germline CDR1 and CDR2: SGHAT and FQDESV (reference sequence). RNA was isolated and reverse transcribed to cDNA, the sequencing template. The assay was immunoSEQ multiplex PCR, and TCRdb's table has in-frame clones only and misses some. The sample has approximately 210,000 clones, less than 45% seen once; the top ten hold around 2.5%. The treatment here: oral pan-JAK inhibitor, 5-10 mg twice daily. The clonotype comes from a human donor with alopecia areata. The sequencing used CD4+ T cells sorted from blood, collected between weeks 36 and 40, from a patient treated with tofacitinib. V and J are TRBV11-1 and TRBJ1-1; no clear D gene. The CDR3, as DNA: TGTGCCAGCAGCTCCACTCAACCGAACACTGAAGCTTTCTTT. This sequence encodes CASSSTQPNTEAFF.